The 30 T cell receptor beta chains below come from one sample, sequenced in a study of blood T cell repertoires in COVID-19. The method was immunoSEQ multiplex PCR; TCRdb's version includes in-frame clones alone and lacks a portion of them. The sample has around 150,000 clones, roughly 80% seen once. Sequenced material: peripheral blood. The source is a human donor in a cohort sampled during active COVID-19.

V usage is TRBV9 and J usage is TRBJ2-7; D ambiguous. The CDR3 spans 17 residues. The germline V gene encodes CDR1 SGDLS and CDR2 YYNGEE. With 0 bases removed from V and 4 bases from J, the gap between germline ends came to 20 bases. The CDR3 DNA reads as TGTGCCAGCAGCGTAGGCCCCGCAGAACAGCTATTATACGAGCAGTACTTC. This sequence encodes CASSVGPAEQLLYEQYF.

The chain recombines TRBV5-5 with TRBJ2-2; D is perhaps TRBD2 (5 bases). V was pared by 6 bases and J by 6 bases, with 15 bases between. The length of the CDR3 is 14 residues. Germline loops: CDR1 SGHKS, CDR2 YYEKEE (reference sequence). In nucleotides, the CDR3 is TGTGCCAGCACCCTCAGCGGACCAGCCGGGGAGCTGTTTTTT. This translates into CASTLSGPAGELFF.

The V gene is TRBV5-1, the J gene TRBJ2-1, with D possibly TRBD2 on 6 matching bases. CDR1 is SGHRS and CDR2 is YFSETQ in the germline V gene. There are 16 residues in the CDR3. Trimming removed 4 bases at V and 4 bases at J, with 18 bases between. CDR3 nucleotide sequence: TGCGCCAGCAGCATACGGGACTTGGGGGTTTACAATGAGCAGTTCTTC. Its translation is CASSIRDLGVYNEQFF.

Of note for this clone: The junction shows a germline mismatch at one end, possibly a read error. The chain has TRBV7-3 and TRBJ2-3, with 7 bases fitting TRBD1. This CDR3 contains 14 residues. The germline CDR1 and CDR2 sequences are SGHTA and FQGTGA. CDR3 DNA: TGTGCCAGCAGCATGACAGGGAATACAGCTACGCAGTATTTT. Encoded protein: CASSMTGNTATQYF.

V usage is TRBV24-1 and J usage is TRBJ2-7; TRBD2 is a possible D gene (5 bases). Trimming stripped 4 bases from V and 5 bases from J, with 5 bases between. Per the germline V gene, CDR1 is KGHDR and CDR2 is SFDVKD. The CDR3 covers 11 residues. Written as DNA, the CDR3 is TGTGCCACCAGTGACGGGGACGAGCAGTACTTC. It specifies CATSDGDEQYF.

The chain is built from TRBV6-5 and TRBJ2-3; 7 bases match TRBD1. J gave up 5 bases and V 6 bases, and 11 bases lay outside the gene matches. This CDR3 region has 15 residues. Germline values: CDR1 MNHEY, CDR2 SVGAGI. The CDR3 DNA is TGTGCCAGCAGAGACAGGGTTTTCGACATAGATACGCAGTATTTT. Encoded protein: CASRDRVFDIDTQYF.

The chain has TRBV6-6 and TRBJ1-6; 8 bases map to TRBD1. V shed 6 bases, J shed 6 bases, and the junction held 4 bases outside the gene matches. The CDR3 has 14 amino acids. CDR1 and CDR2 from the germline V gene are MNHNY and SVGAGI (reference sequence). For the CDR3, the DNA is TGTGCCAGCAGACCGACAGGGGCTAATTCACCCCTCCACTTT. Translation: CASRPTGANSPLHF.

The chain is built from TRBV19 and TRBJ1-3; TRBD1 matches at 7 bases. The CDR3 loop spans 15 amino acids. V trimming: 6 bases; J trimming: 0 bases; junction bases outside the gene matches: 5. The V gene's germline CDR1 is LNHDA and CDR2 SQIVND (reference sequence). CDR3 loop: CASRLQGLSGNTIYF. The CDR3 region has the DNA TGTGCCAGTAGGCTACAGGGGCTCTCTGGAAACACCATATATTTT.

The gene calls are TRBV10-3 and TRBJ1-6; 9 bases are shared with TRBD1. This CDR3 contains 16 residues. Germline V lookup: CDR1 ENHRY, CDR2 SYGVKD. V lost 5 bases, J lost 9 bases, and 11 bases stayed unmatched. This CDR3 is CAISKGGGTGFSPLHF. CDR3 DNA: TGTGCCATCAGTAAGGGGGGTGGGACAGGGTTTTCACCCCTCCACTTT.

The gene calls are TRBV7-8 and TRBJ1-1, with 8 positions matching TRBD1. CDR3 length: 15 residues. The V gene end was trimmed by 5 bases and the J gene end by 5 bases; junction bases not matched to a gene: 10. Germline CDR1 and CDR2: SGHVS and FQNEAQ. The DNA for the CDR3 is TGTGCCAGCAGCCTAATAACAGGGGGGAGAACTGAAGCTTTCTTT. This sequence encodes CASSLITGGRTEAFF.

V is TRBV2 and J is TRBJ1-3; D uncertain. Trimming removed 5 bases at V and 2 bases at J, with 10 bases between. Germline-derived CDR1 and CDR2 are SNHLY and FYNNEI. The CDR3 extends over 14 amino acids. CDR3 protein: CASSSQITGNTIYF. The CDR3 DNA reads TGTGCCAGCAGTAGTCAGATAACTGGAAACACCATATATTTT.

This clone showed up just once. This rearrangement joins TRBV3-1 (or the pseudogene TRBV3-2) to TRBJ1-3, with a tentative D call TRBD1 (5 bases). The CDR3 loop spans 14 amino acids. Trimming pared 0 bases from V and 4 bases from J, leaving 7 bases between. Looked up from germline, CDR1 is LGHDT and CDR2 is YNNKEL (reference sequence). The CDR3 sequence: CASSQDRVGNTIYF. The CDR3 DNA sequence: TGTGCCAGCAGCCAAGACAGGGTAGGAAACACCATATATTTT.

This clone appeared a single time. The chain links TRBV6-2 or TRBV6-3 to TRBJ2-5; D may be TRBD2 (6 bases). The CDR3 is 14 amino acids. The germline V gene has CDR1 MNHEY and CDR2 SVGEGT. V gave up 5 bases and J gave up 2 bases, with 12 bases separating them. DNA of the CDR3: TGTGCCAGCAGTGAGTCGGGGGTACAAGAGACCCAGTACTTC. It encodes CASSESGVQETQYF.

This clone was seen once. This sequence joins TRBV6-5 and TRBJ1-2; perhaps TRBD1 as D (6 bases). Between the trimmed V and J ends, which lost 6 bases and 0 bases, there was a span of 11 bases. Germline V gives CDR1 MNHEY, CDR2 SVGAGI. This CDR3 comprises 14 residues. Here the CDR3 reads CASSQGQTNYGYTF. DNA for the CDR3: TGTGCCAGCAGCCAGGGGCAGACTAACTATGGCTACACCTTC.

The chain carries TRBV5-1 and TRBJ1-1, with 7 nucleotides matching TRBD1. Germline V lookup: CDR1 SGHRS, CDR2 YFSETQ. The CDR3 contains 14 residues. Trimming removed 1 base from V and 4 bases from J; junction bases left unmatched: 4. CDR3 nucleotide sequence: TGCGCCAGCAGCTTGCTTGACAGGGTCACTGAAGCTTTCTTT. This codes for CASSLLDRVTEAFF.

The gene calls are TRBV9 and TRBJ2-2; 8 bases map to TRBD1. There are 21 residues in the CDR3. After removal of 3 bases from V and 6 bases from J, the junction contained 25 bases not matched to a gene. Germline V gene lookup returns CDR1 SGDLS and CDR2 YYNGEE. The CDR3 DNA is TGTGCCAGCAGCGCCGGCGCCAAGGATACAGGGGGAAAATTGAATCCCGGGGAGCTGTTTTTT. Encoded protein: CASSAGAKDTGGKLNPGELFF.

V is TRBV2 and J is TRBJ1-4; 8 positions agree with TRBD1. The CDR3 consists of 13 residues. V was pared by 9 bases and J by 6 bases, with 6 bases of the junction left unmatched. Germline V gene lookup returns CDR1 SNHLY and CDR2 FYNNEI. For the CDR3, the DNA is TGTGCCAGTAGGACAGGGAGTCATGAAAAACTGTTTTTT. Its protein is CASRTGSHEKLFF.

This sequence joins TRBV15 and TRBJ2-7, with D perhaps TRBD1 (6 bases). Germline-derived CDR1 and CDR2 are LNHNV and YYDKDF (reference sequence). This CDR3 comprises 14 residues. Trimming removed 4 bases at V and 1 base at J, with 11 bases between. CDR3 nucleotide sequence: TGTGCCACCAGCACAAACACAGGGTCCTACGAGCAGTACTTC. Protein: CATSTNTGSYEQYF.

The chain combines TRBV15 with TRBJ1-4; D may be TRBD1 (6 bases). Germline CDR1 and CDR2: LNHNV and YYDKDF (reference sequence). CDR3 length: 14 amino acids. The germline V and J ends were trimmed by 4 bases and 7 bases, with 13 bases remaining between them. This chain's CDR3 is CATSNREISEKLFF. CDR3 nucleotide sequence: TGTGCCACCAGCAACAGGGAAATTTCTGAAAAACTGTTTTTT.

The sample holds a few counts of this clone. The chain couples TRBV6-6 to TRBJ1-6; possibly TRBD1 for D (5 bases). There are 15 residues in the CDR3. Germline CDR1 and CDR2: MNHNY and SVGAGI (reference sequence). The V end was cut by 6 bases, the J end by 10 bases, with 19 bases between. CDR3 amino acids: CASSQRVGGLSPLHF. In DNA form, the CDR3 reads TGTGCCAGCAGCCAAAGGGTCGGGGGGTTGTCACCCCTCCACTTT.

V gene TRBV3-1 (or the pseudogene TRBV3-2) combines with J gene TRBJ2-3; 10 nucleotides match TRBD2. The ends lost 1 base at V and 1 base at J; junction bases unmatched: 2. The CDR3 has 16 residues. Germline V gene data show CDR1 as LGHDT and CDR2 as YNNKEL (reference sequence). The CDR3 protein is CASSQATSGGTDTQYF. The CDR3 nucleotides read TGTGCCAGCAGCCAAGCAACTAGCGGGGGCACAGATACGCAGTATTTT.

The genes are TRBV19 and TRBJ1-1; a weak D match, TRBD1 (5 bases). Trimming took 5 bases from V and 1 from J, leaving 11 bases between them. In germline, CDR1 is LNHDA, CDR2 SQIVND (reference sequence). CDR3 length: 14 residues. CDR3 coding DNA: TGTGCCAGTAGTGTGTCAGGGAAGAACACTGAAGCTTTCTTT. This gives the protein CASSVSGKNTEAFF.

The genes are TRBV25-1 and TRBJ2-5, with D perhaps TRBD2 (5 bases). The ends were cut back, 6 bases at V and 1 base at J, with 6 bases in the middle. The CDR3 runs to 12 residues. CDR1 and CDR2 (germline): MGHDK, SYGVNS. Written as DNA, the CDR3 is TGTGCCAGCAGGGGAGTCCAAGAGACCCAGTACTTC. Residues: CASRGVQETQYF.

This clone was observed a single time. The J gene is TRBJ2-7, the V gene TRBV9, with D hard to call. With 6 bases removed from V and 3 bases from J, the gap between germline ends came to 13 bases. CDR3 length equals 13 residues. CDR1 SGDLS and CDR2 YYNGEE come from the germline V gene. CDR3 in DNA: TGTGCCAGCAACGGCGGATTAGGCTACGAGCAGTACTTC. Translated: CASNGGLGYEQYF.

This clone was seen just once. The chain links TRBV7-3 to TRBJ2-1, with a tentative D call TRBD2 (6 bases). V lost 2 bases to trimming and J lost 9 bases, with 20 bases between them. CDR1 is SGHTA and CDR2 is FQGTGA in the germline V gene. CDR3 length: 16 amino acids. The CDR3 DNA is TGTGCCAGCAGCTTATTATCTGGCTCGGGGGTGGGTGAGCAGTTCTTC. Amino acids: CASSLLSGSGVGEQFF.

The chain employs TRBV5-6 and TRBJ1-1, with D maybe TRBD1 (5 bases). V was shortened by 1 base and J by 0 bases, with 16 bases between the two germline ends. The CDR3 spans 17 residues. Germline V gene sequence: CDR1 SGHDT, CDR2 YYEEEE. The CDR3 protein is CASSLKILGRVNTEAFF. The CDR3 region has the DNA TGTGCCAGCAGCTTGAAGATCCTAGGCAGGGTGAACACTGAAGCTTTCTTT.

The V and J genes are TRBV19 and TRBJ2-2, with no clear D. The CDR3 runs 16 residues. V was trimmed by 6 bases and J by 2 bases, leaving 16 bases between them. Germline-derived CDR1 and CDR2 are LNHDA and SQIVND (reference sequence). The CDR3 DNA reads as TGTGCCAGTAGCGTATCGGCACAGCTTAACACCGGGGAGCTGTTTTTT. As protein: CASSVSAQLNTGELFF.

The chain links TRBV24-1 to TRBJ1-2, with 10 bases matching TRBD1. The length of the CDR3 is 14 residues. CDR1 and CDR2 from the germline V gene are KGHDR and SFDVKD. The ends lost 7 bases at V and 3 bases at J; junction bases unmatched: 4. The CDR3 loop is CATRGTGEDYGYTF. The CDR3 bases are TGTGCCACCAGGGGGACAGGGGAGGACTATGGCTACACCTTC.

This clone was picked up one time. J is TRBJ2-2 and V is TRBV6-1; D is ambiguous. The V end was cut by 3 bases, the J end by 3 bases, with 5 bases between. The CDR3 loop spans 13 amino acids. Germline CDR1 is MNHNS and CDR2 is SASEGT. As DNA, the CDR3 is TGTGCCAGCAGTGACGGGTACACCGGGGAGCTGTTTTTT. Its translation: CASSDGYTGELFF.

The DNA for the CDR3 is TGTGCCAGCAGTTACGCACGGGAAACGAATCAGCCCCAGCATTTT. Its translation is CASSYARETNQPQHF. This sequence joins TRBV6-6 and TRBJ1-5; D unresolved. CDR3 length: 15 residues. Germline CDR1 and CDR2: MNHNY and SVGAGI (reference sequence). With 2 bases removed from V and 4 bases from J, the gap between germline ends came to 12 bases.